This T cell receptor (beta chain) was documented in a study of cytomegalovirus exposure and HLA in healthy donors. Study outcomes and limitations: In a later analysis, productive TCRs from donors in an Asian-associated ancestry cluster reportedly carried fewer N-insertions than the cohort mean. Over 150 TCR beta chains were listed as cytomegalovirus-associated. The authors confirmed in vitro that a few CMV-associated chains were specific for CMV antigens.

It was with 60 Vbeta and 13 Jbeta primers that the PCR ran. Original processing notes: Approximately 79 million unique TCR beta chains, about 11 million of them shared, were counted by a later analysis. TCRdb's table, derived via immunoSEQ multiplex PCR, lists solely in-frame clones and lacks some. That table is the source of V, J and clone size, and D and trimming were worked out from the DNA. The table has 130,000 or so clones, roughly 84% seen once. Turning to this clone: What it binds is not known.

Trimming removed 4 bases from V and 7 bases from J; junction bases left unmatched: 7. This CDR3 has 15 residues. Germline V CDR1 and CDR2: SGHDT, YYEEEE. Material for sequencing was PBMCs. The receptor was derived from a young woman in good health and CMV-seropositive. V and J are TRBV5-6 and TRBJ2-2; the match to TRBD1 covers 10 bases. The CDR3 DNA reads TGTGCCAGCAGCCTACGACAGGGGGCGATCGGGGAGCTGTTTTTT. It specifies CASSLRQGAIGELFF.